What follows are 16 T cell receptor beta chains derived from one specimen sequenced in a study of cytomegalovirus exposure and HLA in healthy donors. The assay was immunoSEQ multiplex PCR, and TCRdb's table has in-frame clones only and misses some. The sample carries under 60,000 clones, roughly 85% recorded once. Sequenced material: PBMCs. The receptors derive from a woman aged 25 to 39 in good health and CMV-seronegative.

This clone was counted ten times or more. The chain employs TRBV5-6 and TRBJ2-1, with 9 bases lining up with TRBD2. The CDR3 runs to 13 residues. Germline V lookup: CDR1 SGHDT, CDR2 YYEEEE. Trimming removed 4 bases from V and 15 bases from J; junction bases left unmatched: 11. The CDR3 is CASSTEIAGERFF. CDR3 nucleotide sequence: TGTGCCAGCAGCACGGAGATAGCGGGAGAAAGGTTCTTC.

This clone has only a few counts. The genes are TRBV10-3 and TRBJ2-7, with 10 bases matching TRBD2. CDR3 size: 13 residues. With V trimmed by 10 bases and J by 4 bases, 7 bases remained unmatched. The germline gives CDR1 ENHRY, CDR2 SYGVKD. The CDR3 region is CATSAGGGYEQYF. In DNA, the CDR3 is TGTGCCACCTCAGCGGGAGGGGGTTACGAGCAGTACTTC.

The chain joins TRBV7-9 to TRBJ1-2; weak D call: TRBD1 (6 bases). V lost 1 base, J lost 9 bases, and 12 bases lay in between. The CDR3 has 13 residues. CDR1 and CDR2 (germline): SEHNR, FQNEAQ (reference sequence). The CDR3 sequence: CASSLGTDDSYTF. CDR3 coding DNA: TGTGCCAGCAGCTTAGGGACAGACGACAGCTACACCTTC.

The chain uses TRBV19 and TRBJ2-7; TRBD2 might be the D (6 bases). Germline CDR1 and CDR2: LNHDA and SQIVND (reference sequence). The ends were cut back, 4 bases at V and 2 bases at J, with 12 bases in the middle. This CDR3 spans 14 amino acids. Written as DNA, the CDR3 is TGTGCCAGTAGTAGCGGGACGGCCCCCTACGAGCAGTACTTC. It translates to CASSSGTAPYEQYF.

The V call is TRBV6-1, the J call TRBJ1-1; D possibly corresponds to TRBD1 (5 bases). Trimming shortened V by 3 bases and J by 7 bases, and 12 bases separated the two germline ends. Germline lookup yields CDR1 MNHNS and CDR2 SASEGT. This CDR3 comprises 13 residues. CDR3 region: CASSESGYGEAFF. CDR3 nucleotides: TGTGCCAGCAGTGAGTCAGGGTATGGTGAAGCTTTCTTT.

The CDR3 spells CASSLGQGETQYF. For the CDR3, the DNA is TGTGCCAGCAGCCTAGGACAGGGAGAGACCCAGTACTTC. The rearrangement links TRBV5-4 to TRBJ2-5; 8 bases align to TRBD1. V lost 4 bases and J lost 4; bases outside the gene matches: 3. Germline V gives CDR1 SGHNT, CDR2 YYREEE (reference sequence). The CDR3 has 13 amino acids.

The chain carries TRBV6-1 and TRBJ1-4; maybe TRBD1 (5 bases). Trimming removed 1 base from V and 14 bases from J, with 17 bases in between. This CDR3 is 14 amino acids long. Germline loops: CDR1 MNHNS, CDR2 SASEGT. The CDR3, as DNA: TGTGCCAGCAGTGAAGGGGGGAGGAGCGTAGGGCTGTTTTTT. It is translated as CASSEGGRSVGLFF.

This sequence joins TRBV19 and TRBJ2-5; 16 bases are a match to TRBD2. The V gene's germline CDR1 is LNHDA and CDR2 SQIVND (reference sequence). The CDR3 has 16 residues. The ends lost 4 bases at V and 5 bases at J; junction bases unmatched: 4. This CDR3 is CASSTGLAGGHETQYF. The CDR3 region has the DNA TGTGCCAGTAGTACGGGACTAGCGGGAGGGCACGAGACCCAGTACTTC.

The CDR3 is CASSYSRSGESQYF. In DNA, the CDR3 is TGTGCCAGCAGTTACTCGAGATCAGGGGAGTCCCAGTACTTC. The chain has TRBV6-5 and TRBJ2-5, with D possibly matching TRBD1 (6 bases). The germline V and J ends were trimmed by 0 bases and 9 bases, with 14 bases remaining between them. Germline assignment: CDR1 MNHEY and CDR2 SVGAGI. The CDR3 has 14 residues.

This clone appeared a single time. The J gene is TRBJ1-1, the V gene TRBV25-1; 9 nucleotides line up with TRBD1. Trimming at V came to 4 bases and at J to 11 bases, leaving 8 bases not matched to a gene. The CDR3 contains 13 residues. Germline CDR1 is MGHDK and CDR2 is SYGVNS. CDR3 region: CASSAQGAGWAFF. Written as DNA, the CDR3 is TGTGCCAGCAGTGCACAGGGGGCGGGATGGGCTTTCTTT.

The genes are TRBV28 and TRBJ2-1; weak D call: TRBD2 (6 bases). CDR3 length: 17 amino acids. With 7 bases removed from V and 0 bases from J, the gap between germline ends came to 19 bases. CDR1 MDHEN and CDR2 SYDVKM come from the germline V gene. DNA for the CDR3: TGTGCCAGCACCGACGATAGGAGGGGATTCTCCTACAATGAGCAGTTCTTC. It specifies CASTDDRRGFSYNEQFF. Variable domain in full (rest from reference TRBV28 and TRBJ2-1): DVKVTQSSRYLVKRTGEKVFLECVQDMDHENMFWYRQDPGLGLRLIYFSYDVKMKEKGDIPEGYSVSREKKERFSLILESASTNQTSMYLCASTDDRRGFSYNEQFFGPGTRLTVL.

In this sample, this clone turned up a few times. V is TRBV7-8 and J is TRBJ1-1; D perhaps matches TRBD1 (6 bases). V dropped 0 bases and J dropped 4 bases, with 9 bases sitting between them. CDR1 is SGHVS and CDR2 is FQNEAQ in the germline V gene. This CDR3 contains 14 residues. This CDR3 reads CASSLARGSTEAFF. The CDR3 DNA is TGTGCCAGCAGCTTAGCCAGGGGATCCACTGAAGCTTTCTTT.

The chain employs TRBV28 and TRBJ2-1; possible D gene TRBD2, 5 bases. The CDR3 is made up of 16 amino acids. Trimming pared 7 bases from V and 0 bases from J, leaving 16 bases between. The germline CDR1 and CDR2 sequences are MDHEN and SYDVKM. The CDR3 DNA is TGTGCCAGCATCTCCGGGGAGAGCAGCTCCTACAATGAGCAGTTCTTC. It specifies CASISGESSSYNEQFF.

The V gene is TRBV6-6, the J gene TRBJ2-3; 9 bases match TRBD2. This CDR3 comprises 15 residues. Germline CDR1 and CDR2: MNHNY and SVGAGI (reference sequence). Trimming cost V 6 bases and J 3 bases; bases outside gene matches: 7. CDR3 sequence reads: CASRTGTSRTDTQYF. The CDR3 coding sequence is TGTGCCAGCAGAACCGGGACTAGCCGTACAGATACGCAGTATTTT.

The V and J genes are TRBV7-8 and TRBJ2-1; D is perhaps TRBD1 (5 bases). V was clipped by 4 bases and J by 0 bases, with 13 bases between them. Germline assignment: CDR1 SGHVS and CDR2 FQNEAQ. This CDR3 has 16 amino acids. CDR3 loop: CASSYQGEVSYNEQFF. CDR3 coding DNA: TGTGCCAGCAGCTACCAGGGCGAGGTCTCCTACAATGAGCAGTTCTTC.

The V and J genes are TRBV25-1 and TRBJ1-1; weak D call: TRBD1 (5 bases). The germline V gene has CDR1 MGHDK and CDR2 SYGVNS. V gave up 4 bases and J gave up 0 bases, with 12 bases separating them. The CDR3 extends over 15 amino acids. Written as DNA, the CDR3 is TGTGCCAGCAGTGGGGGGGAGGCACTGAACACTGAAGCTTTCTTT. As protein: CASSGGEALNTEAFF. The whole variable domain, remainder taken from reference TRBV25-1 and TRBJ1-1, is EADIYQTPRYLVIGTGKKITLECSQTMGHDKMYWYQQDPGMELHLIHYSYGVNSTEKGDLSSESTVSRIRTEHFPLTLESARPSHTSQYLCASSGGEALNTEAFFGQGTRLTVV.